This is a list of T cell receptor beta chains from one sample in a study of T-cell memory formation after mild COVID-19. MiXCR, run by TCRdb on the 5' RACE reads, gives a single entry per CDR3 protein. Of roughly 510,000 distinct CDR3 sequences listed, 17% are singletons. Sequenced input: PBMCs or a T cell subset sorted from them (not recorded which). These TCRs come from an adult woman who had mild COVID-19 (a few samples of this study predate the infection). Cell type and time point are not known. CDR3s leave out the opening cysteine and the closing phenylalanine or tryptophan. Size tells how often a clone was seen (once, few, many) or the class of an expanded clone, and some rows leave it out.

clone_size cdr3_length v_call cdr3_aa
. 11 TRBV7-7 ASSFLATGTQY
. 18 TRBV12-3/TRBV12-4 ASRPSPSGSPFSSYNEQF
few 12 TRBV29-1 SVESPGGFNEQF
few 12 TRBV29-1 SVGTGTLNSPLH
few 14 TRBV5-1 ASSFRSGEGSYEQY
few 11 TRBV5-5 ASSMLGSAEQY
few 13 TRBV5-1 ASSLGTSNTGELF
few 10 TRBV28 ASSFREAPLH
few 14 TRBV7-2 ASSLVQAGGANEQF
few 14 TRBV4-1 ASSQGQTGPPYGYT
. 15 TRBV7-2 ASSLVGVRRGHTEAF
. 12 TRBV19 ARPTGEAKNIQY
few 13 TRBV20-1 SARDPLGPGETQY
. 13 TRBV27 ASSLTGGKNSPLH
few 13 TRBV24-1 ATSAWTGYTDTQY
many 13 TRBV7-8 ASSPLAGDYNEQF
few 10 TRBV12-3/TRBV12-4 ASSLLGEKLF
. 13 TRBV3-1 ASTLSRGINYGYT
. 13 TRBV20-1 SARDSGRGADTQY
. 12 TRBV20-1 SATHYRDHNEQY
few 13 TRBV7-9 ASSLVQGGTYEQY
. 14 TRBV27 ASSPGGRGSTYEQY
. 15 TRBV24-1 ATSDTTGGGSYNEQF
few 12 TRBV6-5 ASSYSNNQETQY
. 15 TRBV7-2 ASSLTAGRARTDTQY
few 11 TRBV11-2 ASSLAWDRFQY
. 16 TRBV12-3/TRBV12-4 ASSLALRGTSGYNEQF
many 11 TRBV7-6 ASSLAFTYEQY
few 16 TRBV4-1 ASSQALAGGRPTDTQY
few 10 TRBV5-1 ASSLRPDEQF
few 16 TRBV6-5 ASSYRSPATYSYNEQF
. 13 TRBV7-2 ASSSTSGRRIEQF
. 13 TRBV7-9 ASMGQEIRGTEAF
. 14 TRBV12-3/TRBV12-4 ASSGATSGRTHTQY
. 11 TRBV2 ASSEEGNYGYT
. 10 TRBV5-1 ASSSPGYEQY
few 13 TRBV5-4 ASSWPGTENTEAF
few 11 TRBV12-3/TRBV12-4 ASSVLTGNEQY